The sequence of this T cell receptor (beta chain) was determined in a study of OX40 agonist ivuxolimab in advanced cancers. Study-wide context: Ivuxolimab was an agonistic, fully human IgG2 monoclonal antibody directed against OX40 (CD134), a costimulatory receptor. Intravenous ivuxolimab was administered to patients every 2 weeks at six dose levels: 0.01, 0.1, 0.3, 1.5, 3 and 10 mg/kg. Of the roughly 52 dose-escalation patients, hepatocellular carcinoma was present in 19, melanoma in roughly 15, renal cell carcinoma in 9 and head and neck cancer in 9. The dose-escalation cohort was roughly 80% male with a mean age of 60 years, ranging from roughly 20 to 85. Patients were allowed to have had prior anti-PD-1, anti-PD-L1 or anti-CTLA-4 therapy, and approximately 37% of the dose-escalation patients had been treated with checkpoint inhibitors. Partial responses were achieved by three dose-escalation patients, of whom one had hepatocellular carcinoma and two had cutaneous melanoma. Peripheral TCRbeta sequencing was intended to test whether TCR sequence diversity was altered and clonal T-cell expansion was caused by ivuxolimab. The monotherapy dose-escalation portion (N of about 50 patients) of the phase I ivuxolimab trial is reported in the paper. The investigation overall reported the following: Low levels of normalized T-cell clonal expansion were also seen in some patients who did not respond. Which antigens the clonally expanded peripheral T cells were specific for was not determined. In the 0.1-3.0 mg/kg groups, partial responders were among the patients with the lowest normalized peripheral clonal expansion, particularly in CD8+ T cells. On average, CD8+ T cells showed more expanded clones than CD4+ T cells after ivuxolimab. At doses from 0.1 to 3.0 mg/kg, clonal expansion was seen in both CD4+ and CD8+ blood T cells between baseline and week 6.

As regards this clone: Its antigen specificity is not known. Base-call qualities are not available, and no considerably larger clone is one nucleotide away.

V is pruned by 8 bases and J by 10 bases, leaving 10 bases of the junction without a gene match. CDR1 and CDR2, looked up from the germline V gene (reference sequence), are MNHEY and SMNVEV. The CDR3 starts with the cysteine, ends with the phenylalanine, and has 15 residues. The DNA shown is the 45-base CDR3, in frame from base 1. Patients with autoimmune disease history or receiving systemic immunosuppression were excluded from the trial. Peripheral blood for TCR sequencing was collected from all dose cohorts at baseline, on cycle 4 day 1, and on cycle 7 day 1. The samples were taken from a phase I, first-in-human, multicenter, open-label dose-escalation trial of ivuxolimab. Adults with locally advanced or metastatic melanoma, renal cell carcinoma, hepatocellular carcinoma or head and neck squamous cell carcinoma were enrolled in the trial. Before TCR sequencing, CD4+ T cells and CD8+ T cells from peripheral blood were sorted into separate populations.

To sequence the TCRbeta CDR3 region, genomic DNA was isolated from the sorted cells. The immunoSEQ Assay was used for sequencing of TCRbeta CDR3 regions. Here the immuneACCESS table is served through TCRdb, limited to in-frame sequences with V and J called. Missing clones are a known gap in these copies; in checked studies unresolved V genes cover under half, and the rest lacks a known reason. The sample table holds 100,000 to 150,000 clones, of which 85% to 95% were seen once. Under 0.95% of the sample is in the top ten clones. The chain is made from TRBV27 and TRBJ2-1; TRBD2 fits 14 bases in the junction. The origin of this receptor is an adult with an advanced solid tumor such as melanoma, head and neck, liver or kidney cancer. The material was CD4+ or CD8+ T cells sorted from blood, obtained in a trial of the OX40 agonist ivuxolimab. The bases read TGTGCCAGCTCCTCGGGACTAGCGGGAGCTGGGGAGCAGTTCTTC. Its product reads: CASSSGLAGAGEQFF.